The 16 T cell receptor beta chains below come from one sample, sequenced in a study of T-cell memory formation after mild COVID-19. In TCRdb, the 5' RACE reads were re-called with MiXCR into one record per CDR3 protein. The sample lists 200,000 to 300,000 distinct CDR3 sequences; 15% to 20% were seen once. The specimen was PBMCs or a T cell subset sorted from them (not recorded which). All receptors derive from a man younger than 35 who had mild COVID-19 (a few samples of this study predate the infection). Cell type and time point are not known.

This clonotype turned up a few times. This chain joins TRBV6-5 and TRBJ2-1; 7 nucleotides line up with TRBD2. Germline lookup yields CDR1 MNHEY and CDR2 SVGAGI. This CDR3 spans 16 amino acids. J was trimmed by 4 bases and V by 5 bases; bases with no gene match: 11. The CDR3, as DNA: TGTGCCAGCAGTCCCCTTGGCGGGGGTGGGTACAATGAGCAGTTCTTC. Translated: CASSPLGGGGYNEQFF.

This clonotype has more than one count but fewer than ten. This rearrangement joins TRBV5-1 to TRBJ2-7, with unresolved D. The V gene lost 2 bases and the J gene lost 3 bases, with 12 bases spanning the gap. Germline CDR1 SGHRS, CDR2 YFSETQ. This CDR3 has 14 amino acids. CDR3 nucleotide sequence: TGCGCCAGCAGCTTCCGAGGCCGAGACTACGAGCAGTACTTC. This translates into CASSFRGRDYEQYF.

This clonotype was seen a handful of times. The chain links TRBV6-5 to TRBJ2-1, with 10 bases lining up with TRBD1. The CDR3 covers 16 residues. CDR1 MNHEY and CDR2 SVGAGI come from the germline V gene. Unmatched junction bases numbered 9, after V lost 6 bases and J lost 4 bases. The CDR3 DNA is TGTGCCAGCAGACTGGGACAGGGGTCGGAGTACAATGAGCAGTTCTTC. It translates to CASRLGQGSEYNEQFF.

This clonotype was counted between two and nine times. The chain has TRBV7-9 and TRBJ2-7; D gene ambiguous. Deletions cut 1 base from V and 9 bases from J, with 10 bases between. The germline V gene encodes CDR1 SEHNR and CDR2 FQNEAQ (reference sequence). The length of the CDR3 is 12 residues. The CDR3: CASSLGGVGQYV. For the CDR3, the DNA is TGTGCCAGCAGCTTAGGCGGCGTCGGGCAGTACGTC.

This sequence joins TRBV2 and TRBJ1-1; D unresolved. Trimming took 6 bases from V and 3 from J, leaving 14 bases between them. Germline V lookup: CDR1 SNHLY, CDR2 FYNNEI. The CDR3 is 14 residues long. As DNA, the CDR3 is TGTGCCAGCAGCGCCCAGCCGGAGGACACTGAAGCTTTCTTT. Protein sequence: CASSAQPEDTEAFF.

This clonotype appeared a few times. V gene TRBV11-2 combines with J gene TRBJ2-5; 9 nucleotides match TRBD2. Germline V lookup: CDR1 SGHAT, CDR2 FQNNGV. The CDR3 contains 15 residues. Trimming cost V 5 bases and J 7 bases; bases outside gene matches: 11. The CDR3 DNA reads TGTGCCAGCAGCACCGGACTAGCGAGAAGCGGGACCCAGTACTTC. Amino acid sequence: CASSTGLARSGTQYF.

V is TRBV7-9 and J is TRBJ1-2, with no clear D. This CDR3 has 14 residues. Germline V gene lookup returns CDR1 SEHNR and CDR2 FQNEAQ (reference sequence). The V end was cut by 1 base, the J end by 11 bases, with 17 bases between. CDR3 DNA: TGTGCCAGCAGCTTAGTCAGCGCCGAAGCATATTACACCTTC. Amino acids: CASSLVSAEAYYTF.

In its sample, this clonotype was seen a few times. The V gene is TRBV6-5, the J gene TRBJ2-2, with D perhaps TRBD2 (6 bases). Germline CDR1 is MNHEY and CDR2 is SVGAGI. With 2 bases removed from V and 10 bases from J, the gap between germline ends came to 11 bases. The CDR3 has 13 residues. CDR3 DNA: TGTGCCAGCAGTTACGGACCGGGGGAGGAGCTGTTTTTT. Translation: CASSYGPGEELFF.

The genes are TRBV6-5 and TRBJ1-4; a weak D match, TRBD1 (6 bases). The CDR3 has 13 residues. V lost 2 bases to trimming and J lost 8 bases, with 9 bases between them. Germline CDR1 reads MNHEY; CDR2 reads SVGAGI. The CDR3 nucleotides are TGTGCCAGCAGTTACCCCGGGACAGAAAAACTGTTTTTT. Amino acid sequence: CASSYPGTEKLFF.

This clonotype occurred a few times. This chain links TRBV30 with TRBJ2-2; D remains ambiguous. Germline CDR1 and CDR2: GTSNPN and SVGIG (reference sequence). The CDR3 covers 11 residues. Between the trimmed V and J ends, which lost 1 base and 6 bases, there was a span of 3 bases. The CDR3 DNA sequence: TGTGCCTGGAGTGAGGCCGGGGAGCTGTTTTTT. Its translation: CAWSEAGELFF. Combining the CDR3 with reference TRBV30 and TRBJ2-2 gives the whole variable domain SQTIHQWPATLVQPVGSPLSLECTVEGTSNPNLYWYRQAAGRGLQLLFYSVGIGQISSEVPQNLSASRPQDRQFILSSKKLLLSDSGFYLCAWSEAGELFFGEGSRLTVL.

The chain uses TRBV20-1 and TRBJ1-5; D unclear. Per the germline V gene, CDR1 is DFQATT and CDR2 is SNEGSKA (reference sequence). The V and J ends lost 0 bases and 7 bases respectively, with 13 bases between them. This CDR3 has 14 amino acids. This CDR3 reads CSARDRAAGQPQHF. The CDR3 DNA is TGCAGTGCTAGAGATCGGGCGGCGGGGCAGCCCCAGCATTTT.

This chain joins TRBV5-6 and TRBJ1-4; D is ambiguous. The germline CDR1 and CDR2 sequences are SGHDT and YYEEEE. This CDR3 comprises 16 residues. The V end lost 4 bases, the J end lost 7 bases, and 20 bases lay between the germline ends. This CDR3 reads CASSESLGKPGEKLFF. The CDR3 DNA follows: TGTGCCAGCAGCGAATCTTTAGGGAAACCAGGTGAAAAACTGTTTTTT.

V and J are TRBV7-8 and TRBJ2-7, with D perhaps TRBD2 (5 bases). This CDR3 comprises 13 residues. Germline CDR1 SGHVS, CDR2 FQNEAQ. Trimming took 3 bases from V and 3 from J, leaving 9 bases between them. The CDR3, as DNA: TGTGCCAGCAGCTTGGACTCTCACTACGAGCAGTACTTC. It codes for CASSLDSHYEQYF.

The chain couples TRBV4-2 to TRBJ1-4, with a possible D match to TRBD1 (6 bases). CDR3 length equals 16 residues. Germline assignment: CDR1 LGHNA and CDR2 YNFKEQ. V was shortened by 0 bases and J by 4 bases, with 12 bases between the two germline ends. CDR3 sequence reads: CASSQDKGGSNEKLFF. For the CDR3, the DNA is TGTGCCAGCAGCCAAGATAAGGGGGGGAGTAATGAAAAACTGTTTTTT.

With regard to this clonotype: Its ends do not fully match the called genes, so a read error is possible. The genes are TRBV7-7 and TRBJ2-5, with 7 positions matching TRBD1. The CDR3 is made up of 16 amino acids. Germline CDR1 is SSHAT and CDR2 is FNYEAQ (reference sequence). CDR3 amino acids: CASSLSLGDSQETQYF. The CDR3 DNA is TGTGCTAGCAGCTTATCTCTCGGGGACAGCCAAGAGACCCAGTACTTC.

This clonotype was seen a handful of times. This sequence joins TRBV4-2 and TRBJ2-3; maybe TRBD2 (6 bases). The CDR3 covers 16 residues. The germline V and J ends were trimmed by 1 base and 2 bases, with 13 bases remaining between them. Germline CDR1 reads LGHNA; CDR2 reads YNFKEQ. In DNA form, the CDR3 reads TGTGCCAGCAGCCAAGCAGGCGGGGCAACCACAGATACGCAGTATTTT. Its translation is CASSQAGGATTDTQYF.